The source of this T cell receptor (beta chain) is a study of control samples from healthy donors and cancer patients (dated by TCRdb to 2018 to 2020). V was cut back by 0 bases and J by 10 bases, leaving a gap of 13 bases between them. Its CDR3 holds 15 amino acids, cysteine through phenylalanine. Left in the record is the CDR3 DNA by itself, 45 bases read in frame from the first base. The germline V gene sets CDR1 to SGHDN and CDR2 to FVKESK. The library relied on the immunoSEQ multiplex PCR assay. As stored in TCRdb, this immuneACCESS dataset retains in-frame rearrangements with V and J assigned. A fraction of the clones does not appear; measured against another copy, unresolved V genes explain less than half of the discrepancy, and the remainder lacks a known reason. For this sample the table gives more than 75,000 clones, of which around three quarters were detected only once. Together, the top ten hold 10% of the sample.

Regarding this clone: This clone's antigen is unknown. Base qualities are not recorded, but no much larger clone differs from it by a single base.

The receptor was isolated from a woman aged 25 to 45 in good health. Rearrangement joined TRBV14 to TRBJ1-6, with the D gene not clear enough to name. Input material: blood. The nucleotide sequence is TGTGCCAGCAGCCAAGACGGTCCGAACAAATCACCCCTCCACTTT. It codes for CASSQDGPNKSPLHF. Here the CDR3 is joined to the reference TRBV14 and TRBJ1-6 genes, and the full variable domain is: EAGVTQFPSHSVIEKGQTVTLRCDPISGHDNLYWYRRVMGKEIKFLLHFVKESKQDESGMPNNRFLAERTGGTYSTLKVQPAELEDSGVYFCASSQDGPNKSPLHFGNGTRLTVT.